This TCR beta chain was found in a study of blood T cell repertoires in COVID-19. Study-level background: Spain, Italy and the United States supplied samples that represented acute and convalescent COVID-19.

V lost 0 bases and J lost 5; bases outside the gene matches: 16. The CDR3 has 19 residues. Germline CDR1 reads SGDLS; CDR2 reads YYNGEE. Original processing methods: Reference gene primer amplification gave estimated nucleated cell counts. Profiled with immunoSEQ multiplex PCR; TCRdb holds only in-frame clones, not every one. V and J calls plus clone size are reproduced from that table; the DNA served to infer D and trimming. The table lists approximately 250,000 clones, approximately 86% of them singletons. V and J are TRBV9 and TRBJ2-2, with 7 bases fitting TRBD2. The clonotype originates from a woman aged 60 to 75 who had recovered from COVID-19. Source material: peripheral blood. The CDR3 DNA sequence: TGTGCCAGCAGCGTAGCTTGGGCTAGCGGACCCCTGGAGACCGGGGAGCTGTTTTTT. This gives the protein CASSVAWASGPLETGELFF.